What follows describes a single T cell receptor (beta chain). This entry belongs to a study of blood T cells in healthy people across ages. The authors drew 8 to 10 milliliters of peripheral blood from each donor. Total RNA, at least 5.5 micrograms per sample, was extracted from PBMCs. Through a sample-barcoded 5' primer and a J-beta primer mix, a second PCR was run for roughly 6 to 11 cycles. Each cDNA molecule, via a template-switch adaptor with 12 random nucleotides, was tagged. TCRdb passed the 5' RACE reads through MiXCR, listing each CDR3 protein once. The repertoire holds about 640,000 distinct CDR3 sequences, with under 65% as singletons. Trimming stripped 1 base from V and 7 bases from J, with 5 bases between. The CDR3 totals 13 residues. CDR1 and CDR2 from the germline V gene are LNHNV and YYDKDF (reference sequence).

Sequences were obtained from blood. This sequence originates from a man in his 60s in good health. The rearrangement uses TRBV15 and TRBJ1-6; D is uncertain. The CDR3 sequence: CATSRGRNSPLHF. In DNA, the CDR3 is TGTGCCACCAGCAGAGGAAGGAATTCACCCCTCCACTTT.